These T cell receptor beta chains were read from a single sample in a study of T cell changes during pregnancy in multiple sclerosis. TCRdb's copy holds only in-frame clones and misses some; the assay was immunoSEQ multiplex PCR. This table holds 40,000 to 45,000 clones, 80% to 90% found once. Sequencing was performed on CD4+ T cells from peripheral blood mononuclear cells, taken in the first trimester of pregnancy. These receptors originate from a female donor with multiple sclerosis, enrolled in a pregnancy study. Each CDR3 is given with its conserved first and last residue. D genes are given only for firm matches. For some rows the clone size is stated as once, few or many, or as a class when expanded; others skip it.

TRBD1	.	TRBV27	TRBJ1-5	CASSLLGTAGQPQHF	TGTGCCAGCAGTTTATTGGGGACAGCGGGTCAGCCCCAGCATTTT
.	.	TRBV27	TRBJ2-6	CASSAGGMGSGANVLTF	TGTGCCAGCAGCGCAGGAGGAATGGGCTCTGGGGCCAACGTCCTGACTTTC
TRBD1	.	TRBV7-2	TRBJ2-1	CASSQTGTTYNEQFF	TGTGCCAGCAGCCAGACAGGGACGACCTACAATGAGCAGTTCTTC
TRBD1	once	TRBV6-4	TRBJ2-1	CASSGGTGANEQFF	TGTGCCAGCAGTGGGGGGACAGGAGCAAATGAGCAGTTCTTC
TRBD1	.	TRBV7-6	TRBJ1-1	CASLEGQNMNTEAFF	TGTGCCAGCTTAGAGGGACAGAACATGAACACTGAAGCTTTCTTT
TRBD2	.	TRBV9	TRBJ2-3	CASSPGTSGRAQQYF	TGTGCCAGCAGCCCCGGGACTAGCGGGAGGGCCCAGCAGTATTTT
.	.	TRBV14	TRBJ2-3	CASSQVFGGSRDTQYF	TGTGCCAGCAGCCAAGTCTTCGGCGGATCGAGAGATACGCAGTATTTT
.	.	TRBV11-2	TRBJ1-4	CASSPGFNEKLFF	TGTGCCAGCAGCCCGGGGTTTAATGAAAAACTGTTTTTT
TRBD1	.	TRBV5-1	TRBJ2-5	CASSAGTGPFQETQYF	TGCGCCAGCAGTGCCGGGACAGGGCCCTTCCAAGAGACCCAGTACTTC
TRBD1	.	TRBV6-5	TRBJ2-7	CASSYSDRGEQYF	TGTGCCAGCAGTTACTCTGACAGGGGCGAGCAGTACTTC
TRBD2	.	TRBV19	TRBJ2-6	CASRKALGLEQSGANVLTF	TGTGCCAGTAGAAAAGCCTTGGGACTAGAACAATCTGGGGCCAACGTCCTGACTTTC
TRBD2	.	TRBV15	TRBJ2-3	CATSSWTSGRPTADTQYF	TGTGCCACCAGCAGTTGGACTAGCGGGAGGCCTACGGCAGATACGCAGTATTTT
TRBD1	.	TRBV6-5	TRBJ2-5	CASSSTQGPGETQYF	TGTGCCAGCAGCTCGACACAGGGGCCTGGAGAGACCCAGTACTTC
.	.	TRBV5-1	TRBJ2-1	CASSLANEQFF	TGCGCCAGCAGCTTAGCAAATGAGCAGTTCTTC
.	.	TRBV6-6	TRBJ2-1	CASSSPAGEQFF	TGTGCCAGCAGTTCGCCCGCGGGTGAGCAGTTCTTC
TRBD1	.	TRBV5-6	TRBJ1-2	CASSTTGVGGYTF	TGTGCCAGCAGCACTACAGGGGTAGGTGGCTACACCTTC
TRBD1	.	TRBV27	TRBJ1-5	CASSRTLGQGSQPQHF	TGTGCCAGCAGTCGAACCCTGGGACAGGGTAGCCAGCCCCAGCATTTT
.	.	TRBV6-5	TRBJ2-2	CASSRRTPTGELFF	TGTGCCAGCAGTAGAAGGACTCCTACCGGGGAGCTGTTTTTT
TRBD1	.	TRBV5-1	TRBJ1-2	CASRLDRGYHYGYTF	TGCGCCAGCCGTTTGGACAGGGGCTACCACTATGGCTACACCTTC
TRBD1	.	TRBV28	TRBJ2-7	CASNPRQGIQYEQYF	TGTGCCAGCAATCCAAGACAGGGGATACAGTACGAGCAGTACTTC
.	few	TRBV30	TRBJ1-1	CAWSSQGTLNTEAFF	TGTGCCTGGAGCTCTCAGGGCACCTTGAACACTGAAGCTTTCTTT
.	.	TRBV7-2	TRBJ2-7	CASSLLTHREIYEQYF	TGTGCCAGCAGCTTGCTTACGCACAGGGAGATCTACGAGCAGTACTTC
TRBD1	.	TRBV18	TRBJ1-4	CASSPGTANEKLFF	TGTGCCAGCTCACCAGGGACAGCTAATGAAAAACTGTTTTTT
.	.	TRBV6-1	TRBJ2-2	CASSEILRGELFF	TGTGCCAGCAGTGAAATTTTGCGAGGGGAGCTGTTTTTT
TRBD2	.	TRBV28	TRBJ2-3	CASSTGTRLTTDTQYF	TGTGCCAGCAGTACCGGGACTAGACTTACCACAGATACGCAGTATTTT
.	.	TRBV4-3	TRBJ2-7	CASSGPPGYEQYF	TGCGCCAGCAGTGGACCCCCAGGGTACGAGCAGTACTTC